The 29 T cell receptor beta chains listed next were all sequenced from one sample in a study of Graves' ophthalmopathy and Graves' hyperthyroidism. TCR beta CDR3 regions were amplified from RNA transcripts. The workflow started with a first-round RT-PCR run with HTBI primers and then moved on to a second-round multiplex PCR. One entry per CDR3 protein, called by TCRdb with MiXCR from the multiplex PCR reads. This table holds under 800,000 distinct CDR3 sequences, 22% found once. Sequenced material: peripheral blood. These receptors all stem from a woman aged 18-30 years with stable Graves' hyperthyroidism. Some clones in this sample may be carry-over from other donors' samples.

On this clonotype: A much larger clone differs from this one at a single base, so this may be a read error. The chain carries TRBV20-1 and TRBJ1-6; no clear D. This CDR3 comprises 11 residues. V lost 0 bases and J lost 18, with 12 bases in between. Germline CDR1 is DFQATT and CDR2 is SNEGSKA (reference sequence). The CDR3 here is CSAREGMSPHF. The CDR3, as DNA: TGCAGTGCTAGAGAAGGGATGTCCCCCCACTTT.

The chain employs TRBV6-5 and TRBJ2-5; D not resolved. Deletions cut 2 bases from V and 3 bases from J, with 16 bases between. Germline loops: CDR1 MNHEY, CDR2 SVGAGI. The CDR3 consists of 16 residues. The CDR3 loop is CASSYEAVQPEETQYF. The CDR3, as DNA: TGTGCCAGCAGTTACGAGGCGGTACAGCCTGAAGAGACCCAGTACTTC.

The table lists this clonotype with many counts. The chain links TRBV7-9 to TRBJ2-7; 8 positions match TRBD2. This CDR3 spans 15 amino acids. The V gene's germline CDR1 is SEHNR and CDR2 FQNEAQ (reference sequence). V lost 4 bases and J lost 2; bases outside the gene matches: 7. The chain's CDR3 is CASSSGGALPYEQYF. The CDR3 DNA is TGTGCCAGCAGCTCCGGGGGGGCCCTGCCCTACGAGCAGTACTTC.

Comment on this clonotype: Without the conserved terminal phenylalanine or tryptophan, this CDR3 likely stems from a read error. Because the CDR3's place on the DNA is in doubt, the DNA is left out and the CDR3 is given as listed by TCRdb. CDR3 sequence reads: CASSIGVGTGFSGELLL. The chain couples TRBV19 to TRBJ2-2; TRBD1, the table's D call, lacks a check against the DNA. The length of the CDR3 is 17 amino acids, counting both ends. CDR1 is LNHDA and CDR2 is SQIVND in the germline V gene (reference sequence).

At least ten counts were recorded for this clonotype. V and J are TRBV2 and TRBJ1-5, with D perhaps matching TRBD1 (5 bases). V was shortened by 0 bases and J by 3 bases, with 9 bases between the two germline ends. Germline V gene data show CDR1 as SNHLY and CDR2 as FYNNEI. This CDR3 spans 15 amino acids. DNA for the CDR3: TGTGCCAGCAGTGAAGCGCGACAGAACAATCAGCCCCAGCATTTT. It translates to CASSEARQNNQPQHF.

This clonotype was observed many times. The chain carries TRBV20-1 and TRBJ2-5, with 9 bases lining up with TRBD2. The CDR3 loop spans 15 amino acids. CDR1 and CDR2 from the germline V gene are DFQATT and SNEGSKA (reference sequence). The V segment lost 6 bases and the J segment 1 base; nucleotides outside the gene matches: 9. CDR3 coding DNA: TGCAGTGCGGCCCCAAGCGGGGGGTTCCAAGAGACCCAGTACTTC. This translates into CSAAPSGGFQETQYF.

In its sample, this clonotype was seen a few times. The chain uses TRBV6-2 or TRBV6-3 and TRBJ2-4, with no clear D. V shed 0 bases and J shed 8 bases, with 11 bases lying between them. The CDR3 contains 14 residues. Per germline, CDR1 MNHEY and CDR2 SVGEGT. The CDR3 nucleotides are TGTGCCAGCAGTTACTCAAGTATAAGGGACATTCAGTACTTC. Encoded protein: CASSYSSIRDIQYF.

This clonotype appeared a few times. The V and J genes are TRBV4-1 and TRBJ2-7; 7 bases line up with TRBD2. The CDR3 spans 13 residues. The junction had 3 bases not matched to a gene; V was cut back by 1 base and J by 6 bases. From germline, CDR1 is MGHRA and CDR2 YSYEKL. CDR3: CASSQAPGGEQYF. CDR3 sequence (DNA): TGCGCCAGCAGCCAAGCTCCGGGGGGCGAGCAGTACTTC.

This clonotype was seen just once. The chain links TRBV18 to TRBJ2-7, with D maybe TRBD1 (6 bases). V lost 3 bases to trimming and J lost 3 bases, with 9 bases between them. CDR3 length: 13 amino acids. CDR1 KGHSH and CDR2 LQKENI come from the germline V gene. CDR3 DNA: TGTGCCAGCTCACCCCGACAGGTCTACGAGCAGTACTTC. This encodes CASSPRQVYEQYF.

The chain combines TRBV4-2 with TRBJ1-2, with D possibly matching TRBD1 (6 bases). The CDR3 sequence is 16 residues long. With 3 bases removed from V and 6 bases from J, the gap between germline ends came to 20 bases. From germline, CDR1 is LGHNA and CDR2 YNFKEQ. The CDR3 is CASSHTGTSFEDGYTF. CDR3 nucleotide sequence: TGTGCCAGCAGCCATACCGGGACATCCTTTGAGGATGGCTACACCTTC.

The table lists this clonotype with many counts. J is TRBJ2-7 and V is TRBV6-5; D may be TRBD1 (5 bases). Trimming removed 0 bases at V and 3 bases at J, with 18 bases between. Germline-derived CDR1 and CDR2 are MNHEY and SVGAGI. The CDR3 consists of 17 residues. The DNA of the CDR3 is TGTGCCAGCAGTTACTCGGTCTCATCAGGGTTCGGCTACGAGCAGTACTTC. Translating it yields CASSYSVSSGFGYEQYF.

The sample holds one count of this clonotype. The gene calls are TRBV27 and TRBJ2-5, with a weak D call TRBD2 (5 bases). With 4 bases removed from V and 2 bases from J, the gap between germline ends came to 14 bases. The CDR3 is made up of 15 amino acids. Germline V gene lookup returns CDR1 MNHEY and CDR2 SMNVEV (reference sequence). The CDR3 sequence: CASSWTGVHQETQYF. CDR3 nucleotides: TGTGCCAGCAGTTGGACTGGTGTACATCAAGAGACCCAGTACTTC.

This rearrangement joins TRBV11-2 to TRBJ2-7; 10 nucleotides line up with TRBD2. V dropped 7 bases and J dropped 3; count of bases not matched to a gene: 9. This CDR3 has 15 residues. The germline V gene has CDR1 SGHAT and CDR2 FQNNGV. This CDR3 reads CASTSLLAGVYEQYF. CDR3 DNA sequence: TGTGCCAGCACCTCTCTTCTAGCGGGGGTCTACGAGCAGTACTTC.

This clonotype was seen many times. The genes are TRBV29-1 and TRBJ2-7; the match to TRBD2 covers 9 bases. The germline gives CDR1 SQVTM, CDR2 ANQGSEA. The CDR3 loop spans 18 amino acids. Trimming removed 1 base from V and 1 base from J; junction bases left unmatched: 14. CDR3 DNA: TGCAGCGTTGAAGGTTGGGTAGCGGGAGCGACCTTATCCTACGAGCAGTACTTC. As protein: CSVEGWVAGATLSYEQYF.

The chain is built from TRBV24-1 and TRBJ2-7; a possible D gene is TRBD1 (5 bases). V lost 4 bases, J lost 4 bases, and 16 bases lay in between. CDR1 and CDR2 (germline): KGHDR, SFDVKD. This CDR3 spans 15 amino acids. The CDR3 DNA follows: TGTGCCACCAGTGACGGCCAGGGAAAAATGTACGAGCAGTACTTC. Encoded protein: CATSDGQGKMYEQYF.

The chain couples TRBV30 to TRBJ1-2; D unclear. The V end was cut by 0 bases, the J end by 4 bases, with 9 bases between. CDR1 and CDR2 from the germline V gene are GTSNPN and SVGIG (reference sequence). The CDR3 has 13 amino acids. The chain's CDR3 is CAWSVQVGYGYTF. In nucleotides, the CDR3 is TGTGCCTGGAGTGTACAAGTTGGCTATGGCTACACCTTC.

With regard to this clonotype: A read error is possible here, since a much larger clone lies one base away. The chain combines TRBV19 with TRBJ2-7; no firm D call. Trimming removed 3 bases from V and 3 bases from J, with 9 bases in between. CDR3 length equals 13 residues. CDR1 and CDR2 from the germline V gene are LNHDA and SQIVND (reference sequence). The CDR3: CASSIYDFYEQYF. The CDR3 region has the DNA TGTGCCAGTAGTATCTACGATTTCTACGAGCAGTACTTC.

This clonotype was found many times. The chain employs TRBV10-1 and TRBJ1-2, with D hard to call. CDR1 WNHNN and CDR2 SYGVQD come from the germline V gene (reference sequence). The CDR3 covers 13 residues. The V end was cut by 1 base, the J end by 3 bases, with 6 bases between. Here the CDR3 DNA reads TGCGCCAGCAGTGAGTGGGAGGACTATGGCTACACCTTC. It yields the protein CASSEWEDYGYTF.

There are many counts of this clonotype. This chain connects TRBV6-2 or TRBV6-3 to TRBJ2-7, with 8 bases that match TRBD2. Germline assignment: CDR1 MNHEY and CDR2 SVGEGT. V gave up 7 bases and J gave up 3 bases; unmatched junction bases: 11. The CDR3 runs 15 residues. The CDR3 DNA sequence: TGTGCCAGCACCACGGGGCGGGGGGACTACTACGAGCAGTACTTC. Its protein is CASTTGRGDYYEQYF.

In this sample, this clonotype turned up many times. The chain combines TRBV28 with TRBJ1-2; perhaps TRBD1 as D (6 bases). Between the trimmed V and J ends, which lost 3 bases and 2 bases, there was a span of 10 bases. CDR1 is MDHEN and CDR2 is SYDVKM in the germline V gene. There are 14 residues in the CDR3. The CDR3 protein is CASSFSGANYGYTF. The DNA for the CDR3 is TGTGCCAGCAGTTTTTCAGGGGCGAACTATGGCTACACCTTC.

This clonotype was detected many times. The chain carries TRBV27 and TRBJ1-5; no clear D gene. Germline loops: CDR1 MNHEY, CDR2 SMNVEV (reference sequence). Trimming pared 2 bases from V and 4 bases from J, leaving 15 bases between. The CDR3 consists of 16 residues. The CDR3 coding sequence is TGTGCCAGCAGTTTAGTCGGAGCGCGAGGGAATCAGCCCCAGCATTTT. This codes for CASSLVGARGNQPQHF.

The chain has TRBV25-1 and TRBJ2-7; D uncertain. V lost 4 bases to trimming and J lost 0 bases, with 4 bases between them. Germline V CDR1 and CDR2: MGHDK, SYGVNS. There are 12 residues in the CDR3. In nucleotides, the CDR3 is TGTGCCAGCAGTGGTCGCTCCTACGAGCAGTACTTC. It yields the protein CASSGRSYEQYF.

As concerns this clonotype: A much larger clone sits a single nucleotide away, making a read error possible. The V gene is TRBV19, the J gene TRBJ1-5, with a possible D match to TRBD1 (5 bases). The CDR3 covers 17 residues. Germline V gives CDR1 LNHDA, CDR2 SQIVND (reference sequence). The V end was cut by 2 bases, the J end by 7 bases, with 21 bases between. The CDR3 region is CASSISQAFFGRQPQHF. In DNA form, the CDR3 reads TGTGCCAGTAGTATATCACAGGCCTTTTTCGGAAGACAGCCCCAGCATTTT.

This clonotype came up many times. This chain links TRBV12-5 with TRBJ1-2; 8 bases match TRBD1. V was clipped by 0 bases and J by 5 bases; unmatched bases: 5. Germline loops: CDR1 LGHNT, CDR2 FRNRAP. This CDR3 comprises 15 residues. CDR3 loop: CASGLVPGTGYGYTF. CDR3 coding DNA: TGTGCTAGTGGTTTGGTACCCGGGACAGGTTATGGCTACACCTTC.

J is TRBJ2-7 and V is TRBV4-1; D not resolved. The CDR3 length is 16 residues. Germline V CDR1 and CDR2: MGHRA, YSYEKL. V lost 0 bases, J lost 1 base, and 13 bases lay in between. CDR3 coding DNA: TGCGCCAGCAGCCAAGATCCGGAAAGGGTTTCCTACGAGCAGTACTTC. It translates to CASSQDPERVSYEQYF.

This chain joins TRBV4-1 and TRBJ1-5, with TRBD1 matching over 8 bases. V trimming: 4 bases; J trimming: 7 bases; junction bases outside the gene matches: 9. Germline loops: CDR1 MGHRA, CDR2 YSYEKL. The CDR3 sequence is 15 residues long. In nucleotides, the CDR3 is TGCGCCAGCAGCCGACTAGGGACAGGCCAACAGCCCCAGCATTTT. It translates to CASSRLGTGQQPQHF.

V usage is TRBV6-2 or TRBV6-3 and J usage is TRBJ2-5, with 10 bases lining up with TRBD2. With V trimmed by 6 bases and J by 0 bases, 13 bases remained unmatched. Germline V gene lookup returns CDR1 MNHEY and CDR2 SVGEGT. CDR3 length: 18 amino acids. CDR3 region: CASSLHPSGGPYQETQYF. In nucleotides, the CDR3 is TGTGCCAGCAGCCTACACCCTAGCGGGGGACCGTACCAAGAGACCCAGTACTTC.

This clonotype has a single count. As DNA, the CDR3 is TGTGCCAGCAGTTCAGGGAGACTAGATGGCTACACCTTC. Translating it yields CASSSGRLDGYTF. The chain employs TRBV12-3 or TRBV12-4 and TRBJ1-2; a possible D gene is TRBD1 (5 bases). Trimming took off 4 bases at V and 6 bases at J, with 12 bases between the two ends. The CDR3 totals 13 residues.

V and J are TRBV9 and TRBJ2-2; the match to TRBD2 covers 13 bases. Trimming took 3 bases from V and 7 from J; bases not matched to a gene: 6. The V gene's germline CDR1 is SGDLS and CDR2 YYNGEE. The CDR3 length is 16 residues. In DNA form, the CDR3 reads TGTGCCAGCAGCGCCACTAGCGGGGGGGCCTTCGGGGAGCTGTTTTTT. It is translated as CASSATSGGAFGELFF.